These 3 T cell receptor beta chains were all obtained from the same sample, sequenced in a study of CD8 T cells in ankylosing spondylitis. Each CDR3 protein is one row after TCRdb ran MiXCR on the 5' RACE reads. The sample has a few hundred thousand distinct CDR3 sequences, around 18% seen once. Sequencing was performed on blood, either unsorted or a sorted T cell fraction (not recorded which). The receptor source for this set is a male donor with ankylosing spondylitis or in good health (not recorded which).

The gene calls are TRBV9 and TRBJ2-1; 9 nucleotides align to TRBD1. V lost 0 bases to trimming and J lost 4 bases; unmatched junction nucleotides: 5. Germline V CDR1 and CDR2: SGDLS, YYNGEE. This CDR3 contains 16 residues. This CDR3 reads CASSVGGDRVYNEQFF. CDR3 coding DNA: TGTGCCAGCAGCGTAGGAGGGGACAGGGTATACAATGAGCAGTTCTTC.

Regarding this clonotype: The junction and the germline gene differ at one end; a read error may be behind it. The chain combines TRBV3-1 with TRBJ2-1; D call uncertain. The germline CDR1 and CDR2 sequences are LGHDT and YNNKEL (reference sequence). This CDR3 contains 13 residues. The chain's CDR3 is CATSQLGALEQFF. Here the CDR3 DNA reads TGTGCCACCAGCCAACTGGGTGCGTTGGAGCAGTTCTTC.

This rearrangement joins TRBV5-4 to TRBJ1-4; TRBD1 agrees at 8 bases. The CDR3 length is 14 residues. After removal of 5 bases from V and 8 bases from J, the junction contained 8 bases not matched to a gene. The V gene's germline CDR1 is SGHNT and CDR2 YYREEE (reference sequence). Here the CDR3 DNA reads TGTGCCAGCAGTCGACAGGGGCGAGCCGAAAAACTGTTTTTT. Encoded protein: CASSRQGRAEKLFF.